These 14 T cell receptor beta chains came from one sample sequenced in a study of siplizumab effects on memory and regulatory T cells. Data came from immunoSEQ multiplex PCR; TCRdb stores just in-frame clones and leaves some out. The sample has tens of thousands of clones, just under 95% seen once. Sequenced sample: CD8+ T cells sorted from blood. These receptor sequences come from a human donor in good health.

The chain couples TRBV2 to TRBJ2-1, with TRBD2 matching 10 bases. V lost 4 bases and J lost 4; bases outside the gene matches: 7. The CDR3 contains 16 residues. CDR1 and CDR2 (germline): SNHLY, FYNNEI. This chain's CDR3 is CASSARAGGPYNEQFF. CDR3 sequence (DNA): TGTGCCAGCAGTGCGAGAGCGGGAGGGCCTTACAATGAGCAGTTCTTC.

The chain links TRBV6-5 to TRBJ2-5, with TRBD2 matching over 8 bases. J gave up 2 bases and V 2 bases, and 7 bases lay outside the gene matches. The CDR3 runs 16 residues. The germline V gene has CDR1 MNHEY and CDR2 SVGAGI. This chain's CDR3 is CASSYAASGLQETQYF. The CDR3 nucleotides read TGTGCCAGCAGTTACGCAGCTAGCGGGTTACAAGAGACCCAGTACTTC.

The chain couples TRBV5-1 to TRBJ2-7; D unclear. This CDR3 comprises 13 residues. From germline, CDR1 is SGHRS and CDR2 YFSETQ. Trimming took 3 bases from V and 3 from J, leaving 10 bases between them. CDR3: CASSWGTGYEQYF. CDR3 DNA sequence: TGCGCCAGCAGCTGGGGAACGGGCTACGAGCAGTACTTC.

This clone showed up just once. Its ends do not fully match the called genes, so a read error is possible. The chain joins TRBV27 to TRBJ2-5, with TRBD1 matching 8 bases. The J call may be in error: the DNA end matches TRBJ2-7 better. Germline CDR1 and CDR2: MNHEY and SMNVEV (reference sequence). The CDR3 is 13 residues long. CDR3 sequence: CVSSLRGLYEQYF. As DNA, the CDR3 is TGTGTCAGCAGTCTCAGGGGGCTCTACGAGCAGTACTTC.

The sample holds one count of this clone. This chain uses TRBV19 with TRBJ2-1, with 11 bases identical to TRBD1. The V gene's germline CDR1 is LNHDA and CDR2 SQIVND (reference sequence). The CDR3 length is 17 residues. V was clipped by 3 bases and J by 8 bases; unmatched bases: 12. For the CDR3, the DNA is TGTGCCAGTAGTATCGCCCCGGTGGACAGGGGGCGCGATGAGCAGTTCTTC. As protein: CASSIAPVDRGRDEQFF.

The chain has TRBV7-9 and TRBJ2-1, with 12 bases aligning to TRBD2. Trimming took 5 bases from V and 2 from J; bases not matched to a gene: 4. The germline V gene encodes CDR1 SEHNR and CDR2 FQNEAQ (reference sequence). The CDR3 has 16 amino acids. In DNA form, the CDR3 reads TGTGCCAGCAGCAATTCTAGCGGGAGGGCCTACAATGAGCAGTTCTTC. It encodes CASSNSSGRAYNEQFF.

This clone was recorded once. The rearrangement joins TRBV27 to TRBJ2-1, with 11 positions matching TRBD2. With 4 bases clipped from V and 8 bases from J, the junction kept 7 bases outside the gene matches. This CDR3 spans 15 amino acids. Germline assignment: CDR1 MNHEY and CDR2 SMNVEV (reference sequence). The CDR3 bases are TGTGCCAGCAGTTCGGGACTAGCGGTTTCATATGAGCAGTTCTTC. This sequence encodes CASSSGLAVSYEQFF.

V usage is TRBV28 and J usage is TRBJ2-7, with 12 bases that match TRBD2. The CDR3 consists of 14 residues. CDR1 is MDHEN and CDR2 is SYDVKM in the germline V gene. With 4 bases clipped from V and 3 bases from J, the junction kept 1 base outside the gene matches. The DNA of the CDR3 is TGTGCCAGCAGTTCGACTAGCGGGAGCTACGAGCAGTACTTC. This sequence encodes CASSSTSGSYEQYF. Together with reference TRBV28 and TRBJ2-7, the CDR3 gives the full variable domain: DVKVTQSSRYLVKRTGEKVFLECVQDMDHENMFWYRQDPGLGLRLIYFSYDVKMKEKGDIPEGYSVSREKKERFSLILESASTNQTSMYLCASSSTSGSYEQYFGPGTRLTVT.

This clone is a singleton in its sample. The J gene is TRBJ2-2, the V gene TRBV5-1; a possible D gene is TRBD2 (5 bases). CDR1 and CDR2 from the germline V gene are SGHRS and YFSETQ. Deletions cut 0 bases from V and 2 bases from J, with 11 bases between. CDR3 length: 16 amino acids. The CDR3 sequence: CASSLERDLNTGELFF. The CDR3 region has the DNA TGCGCCAGCAGCTTGGAGAGGGATCTAAACACCGGGGAGCTGTTTTTT.

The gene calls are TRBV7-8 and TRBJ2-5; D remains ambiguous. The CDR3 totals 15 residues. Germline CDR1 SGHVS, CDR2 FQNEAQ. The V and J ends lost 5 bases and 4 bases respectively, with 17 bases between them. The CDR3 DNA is TGTGCCAGCAGCAGAAGGAGTCGGCTACTAGAGACCCAGTACTTC. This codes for CASSRRSRLLETQYF.

CDR3 protein: CASSLVRGEQFF. The CDR3 DNA reads as TGTGCCAGCAGTTTAGTCAGGGGTGAGCAGTTCTTC. The genes are TRBV27 and TRBJ2-1; tentative D call: TRBD1 (6 bases). The germline V and J ends were trimmed by 2 bases and 9 bases, with 8 bases remaining between them. The CDR3 runs 12 residues. The germline CDR1 and CDR2 sequences are MNHEY and SMNVEV (reference sequence).

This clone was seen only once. DNA for the CDR3: TGTGCCAGCAGTTTATCTCCCAGAGCAAACACTGAAGCTTTCTTT. Translating gives CASSLSPRANTEAFF. The V and J genes are TRBV27 and TRBJ1-1; D call uncertain. V dropped 0 bases and J dropped 2 bases, with 10 bases sitting between them. From germline, CDR1 is MNHEY and CDR2 SMNVEV (reference sequence). This CDR3 has 15 amino acids.

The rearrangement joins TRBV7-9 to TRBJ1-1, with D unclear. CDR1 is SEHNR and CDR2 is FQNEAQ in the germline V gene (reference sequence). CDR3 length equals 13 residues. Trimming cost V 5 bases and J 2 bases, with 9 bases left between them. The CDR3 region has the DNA TGTGCCAGCAGCCCCTGGGGTAACACTGAAGCTTTCTTT. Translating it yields CASSPWGNTEAFF.

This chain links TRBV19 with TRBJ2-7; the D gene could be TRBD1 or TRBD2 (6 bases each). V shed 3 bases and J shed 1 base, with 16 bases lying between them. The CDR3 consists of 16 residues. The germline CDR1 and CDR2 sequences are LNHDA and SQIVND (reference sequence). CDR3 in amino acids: CASSMALGGASYEQYF. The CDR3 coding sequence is TGTGCCAGTAGTATGGCCCTCGGGGGCGCTTCCTACGAGCAGTACTTC. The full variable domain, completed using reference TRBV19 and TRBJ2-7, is DGGITQSPKYLFRKEGQNVTLSCEQNLNHDAMYWYRQDPGQGLRLIYYSQIVNDFQKGDIAEGYSVSREKKESFPLTVTSAQKNPTAFYLCASSMALGGASYEQYFGPGTRLTVT.